The source of this T cell receptor (beta chain) is a study of CD8+CD57+ T cells in acquired aplastic anemia. A remark on this clonotype: Its antigen is not known.

Study results and caveats: Shared by patients and controls, almost 30 CD8+ CDR3s were abundant in patients. Patient and control CD8+ Simpson's diversity was not significantly different.

Template material for TCR beta VDJ and CDR3 profiling consisted of genomic DNA. TCRdb used MiXCR to reprocess the reads, holding one entry per CDR3 protein. The table has fewer than 70,000 distinct CDR3 sequences, approximately 51% seen once; the top ten hold approximately 8.3%. CDR1 and CDR2 from the germline V gene are SNHLY and FYNNEI. After removal of 1 base from V and 3 bases from J, the junction contained 6 bases not matched to a gene. The CDR3 extends over 17 amino acids. The chain is built from TRBV2 and TRBJ2-1; 10 bases line up with TRBD2. The specimen sequenced was sorted CD4+, CD8+, or CD8+CD57+ T cells (not recorded which) from PBMCs. The source of this sequence is a human donor in good health, serving as a control. CDR3 nucleotides: TGTGCCAGCAGTGAAGGTTCGTCTAGCGGGAGCTACAATGAGCAGTTCTTC. Its protein is CASSEGSSSGSYNEQFF.